This is a list of T cell receptor beta chains from one sample in a study of blood T cell repertoires in COVID-19. Produced via immunoSEQ multiplex PCR; TCRdb's table is partial and in-frame only. This repertoire shows approximately 360,000 clones, approximately 90% found once; its top ten account for over 0.9%. The sample was PBMCs or T cells enriched from blood (not recorded which). All receptors come from a woman aged 25 to 39 with acute COVID-19. Both conserved end residues are part of each CDR3. D genes are given only for firm matches. Not all rows give a size; the values are once, few, many and, for expanded clones, a class.

J gene,D gene,clone size,V gene,CDR3 DNA,CDR3 protein
TRBJ1-5,.,.,TRBV27,TGTGCCAGCAGTCGGCGGGGGGCCGGAAATCAGCCCCAGCATTTT,CASSRRGAGNQPQHF
TRBJ2-7,.,.,TRBV9,TGTGCCAGCAGCGTCCTAGCTGGGTCTGGGTTCAACGAGCAGTACTTC,CASSVLAGSGFNEQYF
TRBJ2-1,TRBD1,.,TRBV7-2,TGTGCCAGCAGCTCCACAGGGGTCGGTGAGCAGTTCTTC,CASSSTGVGEQFF
TRBJ2-7,TRBD1,.,TRBV24-1,TGTGCCACCAGTCCGGGACAGTTCTACGAGCAGTACTTC,CATSPGQFYEQYF
TRBJ1-5,.,.,TRBV7-9,TGTGCCAGCAGCTTAGGGTCGGGGGGCGATTCCCAGCCCCAGCATTTT,CASSLGSGGDSQPQHF
TRBJ1-4,.,.,TRBV19,TGTGCCAGTAACCCCCTGAGGCAAGTCAATGAAAAACTGTTTTTT,CASNPLRQVNEKLFF
TRBJ1-5,.,.,TRBV18,TGTGCCAGCTCAAAACAGGGAGGGAGCAATCAGCCCCAGCATTTT,CASSKQGGSNQPQHF
TRBJ1-6,.,.,TRBV7-3,TGTGCCAGCAGCTTAAACCTCCCCTCCTTCAGGGGCGCCGAGAGCTCCTATAATTCACCCCTCCACTTT,CASSLNLPSFRGAESSYNSPLHF
TRBJ1-4,TRBD1,few,TRBV4-1,TGCGCCAGCAGCCAAGCCGGGACAGGGGAAAAACTGTTTTTT,CASSQAGTGEKLFF
TRBJ2-6,.,.,TRBV7-9,TGTGCCAGCAGCGAGACAGGAAACTTGGTCCTGACTTTC,CASSETGNLVLTF
TRBJ2-2,.,.,TRBV10-2,TGCGCCAGCTTTTCAAGGGCTTGGCGGGACACCGGGGAGCTGTTTTTT,CASFSRAWRDTGELFF
TRBJ2-3,.,.,TRBV6-4,TGTGCCAGCAGTGAAAGCGGCGGGGCCTGGACAGATACGCAGTATTTT,CASSESGGAWTDTQYF
TRBJ1-1,.,.,TRBV21-1,TGTGCCAGCAGCAATTTCCCTCAGGCCGAAGCTTTCTTT,CASSNFPQAEAFF
TRBJ1-4,.,.,TRBV9,TGTGCCAGCAGCGTAGGACACGGAAATGAAAAACTGTTTTTT,CASSVGHGNEKLFF
TRBJ1-5,.,.,TRBV9,TGTGCCAGCAGCCCAGGGGATCAGCCCCAGCATTTT,CASSPGDQPQHF
TRBJ1-3,.,.,TRBV7-2,TGTGCCAGCAGCGCCTCTCAGGGAAAATCTGGAAACACCATATATTTT,CASSASQGKSGNTIYF
TRBJ2-1,TRBD1,.,TRBV3-1/TRBV3-2,TGTGCCAGCAGCCAAGGCCGGGACAGGGACTACAATGAGCAGTTCTTC,CASSQGRDRDYNEQFF
TRBJ2-1,TRBD2,.,TRBV6-5,TGTGCCAGCAGGAGAAAAGCGGGGGGCTTTAATGAGCAGTTCTTC,CASRRKAGGFNEQFF
TRBJ1-1,.,.,TRBV12-3/TRBV12-4,TGTGCCAGCAGTTTTAGACAGAACACTGAAGCTTTCTTT,CASSFRQNTEAFF
TRBJ1-2,.,.,TRBV6-5,TGTGCCAGCAGGATAGGGAGTAGCTATGGCTACACCTTC,CASRIGSSYGYTF
TRBJ1-1,.,.,TRBV5-1,TGCGCCAGCAGCTTGGGGGCAGGGGCGAACACTGAAGCTTTCTTT,CASSLGAGANTEAFF
TRBJ2-3,.,.,TRBV6-5,TGTGCCAGCAATAAGGGGGGGGGCCGCACAGATACGCAGTATTTT,CASNKGGGRTDTQYF
TRBJ1-1,.,.,TRBV10-3,TGTGCCATCAGTGTAGGGGAGAACACTGAAGCTTTCTTT,CAISVGENTEAFF
TRBJ2-3,TRBD1,.,TRBV10-3,TGTGCCATCAGGCAGGACCGACGGACAGGGGTAGGCACAGATACGCAGTATTTT,CAIRQDRRTGVGTDTQYF
TRBJ2-7,.,.,TRBV7-2,TGTGCCAGCAGCTTAAACAGGTTCTACGAGCAGTACTTC,CASSLNRFYEQYF
TRBJ2-1,.,.,TRBV6-5,TGTGCCAGCAGTTACAGGAGGGTGGGGAATGAGCAGTTCTTC,CASSYRRVGNEQFF
TRBJ1-2,.,.,TRBV7-3,TGTGCCAGCAGGGGCAGCTATGGCTACACCTTC,CASRGSYGYTF
TRBJ2-1,.,few,TRBV7-3,TGTGCCAGCAGCTTATTACTCGGCAATGAGCAGTTCTTC,CASSLLLGNEQFF
TRBJ2-1,.,few,TRBV5-1,TGCGCCAGCAGCTCTACAGGCTACAATGAGCAGTTCTTC,CASSSTGYNEQFF
TRBJ1-1,.,.,TRBV29-1,TGCAGCGTTGCACGGGCACAGGGAACGAACACTGAAGCTTTCTTT,CSVARAQGTNTEAFF
TRBJ1-2,.,.,TRBV12-5,TGTGCTAGTGTTCCCGACACGCTGGTCTATGGCTACACCTTC,CASVPDTLVYGYTF